These 6 T cell receptor beta chains came from one sample sequenced in a study of identical twins. TCRdb passed the 5' RACE reads through MiXCR, listing each CDR3 protein once. The data show hundreds of thousands of distinct CDR3 sequences, with under 9% seen just once and approximately 0.89% held by the top ten. The sample was also linked to a second study, of yellow fever vaccine responses in identical twins.

The sequenced sample consisted of PBMCs. The receptors shown here come from a woman younger than 30 in good health.

This clonotype occurred many times. J is TRBJ2-1 and V is TRBV24-1; 9 positions agree with TRBD1. Germline V gene data show CDR1 as KGHDR and CDR2 as SFDVKD. V lost 9 bases, J lost 5 bases, and 4 bases stayed unmatched. The CDR3 is made up of 13 amino acids. For the CDR3, the DNA is TGTGCCACCCGACAGGGGGGGAACAATGAGCAGTTCTTC. As protein: CATRQGGNNEQFF.

A single count supports this clonotype. This chain joins TRBV6-5 and TRBJ2-6; no definite D call. The germline V gene has CDR1 MNHEY and CDR2 SVGAGI. V was shortened by 4 bases and J by 1 base, with 8 bases between the two germline ends. The CDR3 is 15 residues long. The CDR3 sequence: CASSFPGSGANVLTF. The CDR3 region has the DNA TGTGCCAGCAGTTTTCCGGGTTCTGGGGCCAACGTCCTGACTTTC.

The chain recombines TRBV3-1 with TRBJ2-1; 9 positions match TRBD2. The V and J ends lost 0 bases and 6 bases, in that order; junction bases with no gene match: 15. The CDR3 totals 19 residues. Germline V CDR1 and CDR2: LGHDT, YNNKEL (reference sequence). CDR3 loop: CASSQDLDAGGDLANEQFF. The CDR3 bases are TGTGCCAGCAGCCAAGACCTCGACGCGGGAGGGGACTTAGCCAATGAGCAGTTCTTC.

A few counts support this clonotype. The CDR3 DNA reads as TGTGCCAGCAGCCACACTGGCACAGATACGCAGTATTTT. Protein: CASSHTGTDTQYF. The V and J genes are TRBV3-1 and TRBJ2-3, with D uncertain. The V and J ends lost 3 bases and 1 base respectively, with 5 bases between them. The CDR3 loop spans 13 amino acids. The V gene's germline CDR1 is LGHDT and CDR2 YNNKEL (reference sequence).

This clonotype appeared many times. V and J are TRBV14 and TRBJ2-1, with a tentative D call TRBD2 (6 bases). The V end was cut by 2 bases, the J end by 7 bases, with 24 bases between. Germline V lookup: CDR1 SGHDN, CDR2 FVKESK. The length of the CDR3 is 18 residues. Written as DNA, the CDR3 is TGTGCCAGCAGCCAAACCTCTTGGGGGGAAGGCGTCAGTAATGAGCAGTTCTTC. Its protein is CASSQTSWGEGVSNEQFF.

This clonotype showed up many times. The chain couples TRBV7-9 to TRBJ1-2; no reliable D call. The V end was cut by 4 bases, the J end by 8 bases, with 14 bases between. The CDR3 is 13 amino acids. Looked up from germline, CDR1 is SEHNR and CDR2 is FQNEAQ (reference sequence). The CDR3 sequence is CASSSTHPEGYTF. The CDR3 bases are TGTGCCAGCAGCTCAACCCACCCAGAGGGCTACACCTTC. The variable domain in full, with the rest retrieved from reference TRBV7-9 and TRBJ1-2, is DTGVSQNPRHKITKRGQNVTFRCDPISEHNRLYWYRQTLGQGPEFLTYFQNEAQLEKSRLLSDRFSAERPKGSFSTLEIQRTEQGDSAMYLCASSSTHPEGYTFGSGTRLTVV.